This T cell receptor (beta chain) was profiled in a study of blood T cells in healthy people across ages. Across the whole study: Template-switching capture recovered about one barcoded beta molecule per two T cells. Study-wide findings and caveats: Across the age range, TCR beta diversity per million T cells fell in a roughly linear way.

Then a second PCR, running about 6 to 11 cycles, was carried out with a sample-barcoded 5' primer and a J-beta primer mix. Every single cDNA molecule received a tag from a template-switch adaptor with 12 random nucleotides. TCRdb used MiXCR to reprocess the 5' RACE reads, holding one entry per CDR3 protein. In the table there are approximately 800,000 distinct CDR3 sequences, roughly 53% of which are singletons. V was clipped by 0 bases and J by 5 bases, with 7 bases between them. Germline V lookup: CDR1 SGHAT, CDR2 FQNNGV. The CDR3 is 14 residues long. In the case of this clonotype: The antigen remains undetermined.

The sequence was obtained from a man older than 75 in good health. The material sequenced was blood. The chain recombines TRBV11-2 with TRBJ1-4; D uncertain. CDR3 sequence reads: CASSLDVDNEKLFF. The CDR3 DNA is TGTGCCAGCAGCTTAGATGTGGACAATGAAAAACTGTTTTTT.